These T cell receptor beta chains were read from a single sample in a study of blood T cell repertoires in COVID-19. Clones were sequenced by immunoSEQ multiplex PCR, and TCRdb holds only the in-frame ones, with some missing. The table lists 60,000 to 75,000 clones, about 90% of them singletons. The sample comprised peripheral blood. Receptors were obtained from a man in his fifties or sixties with acute or convalescent COVID-19. CDR3s include the opening cysteine and the closing phenylalanine or tryptophan. Fields, in order: J gene, clone size, V gene, D gene, CDR3 protein, CDR3 DNA. The D gene is left open where the match is weak. Only part of the rows carry a size: once, few, many, or a class if the clone is expanded.

J: TRBJ2-5
size: -
V: TRBV10-2
D: -
CDR3: CASSDSPTWQGETQYF
DNA: TGCGCCAGCAGTGATTCCCCCACGTGGCAGGGCGAGACCCAGTACTTC

J: TRBJ2-1
size: -
V: TRBV7-2
D: -
CDR3: CASSSPEQAGKYHNEQFF
DNA: TGTGCCAGCAGCTCGCCCGAGCAGGCGGGGAAATACCACAATGAGCAGTTCTTC

J: TRBJ2-5
size: -
V: TRBV18
D: -
CDR3: CASSPRYQETQYF
DNA: TGTGCCAGCTCACCGAGGTACCAAGAGACCCAGTACTTC

J: TRBJ2-5
size: once
V: TRBV28
D: -
CDR3: CANGRGLKTQYF
DNA: TGTGCCAACGGGCGCGGGCTCAAGACCCAGTACTTC

J: TRBJ1-5
size: -
V: TRBV27
D: -
CDR3: CASSLVGGVGQPQHF
DNA: TGTGCCAGCAGTTTAGTAGGGGGTGTAGGCCAGCCCCAGCATTTT

J: TRBJ2-1
size: -
V: TRBV7-6
D: TRBD2
CDR3: CASSPIAGGFYNEQFF
DNA: TGTGCCAGCAGCCCCATAGCGGGGGGCTTTTACAATGAGCAGTTCTTC

J: TRBJ2-1
size: -
V: TRBV29-1
D: -
CDR3: CSVEGVGVVNEQFF
DNA: TGCAGCGTTGAAGGTGTCGGGGTTGTCAATGAGCAGTTCTTC

J: TRBJ2-5
size: -
V: TRBV5-1
D: -
CDR3: CASSNNDGVQETQYF
DNA: TGCGCCAGCAGCAATAACGACGGGGTTCAAGAGACCCAGTACTTC

J: TRBJ2-3
size: once
V: TRBV18
D: TRBD1
CDR3: CASSPGTGRNTQYF
DNA: TGTGCCAGCTCGCCCGGGACAGGGCGGAATACGCAGTATTTT

J: TRBJ1-1
size: -
V: TRBV7-6
D: -
CDR3: CASTEGGVLAEAFF
DNA: TGTGCCAGCACCGAGGGCGGGGTACTGGCTGAAGCTTTCTTT